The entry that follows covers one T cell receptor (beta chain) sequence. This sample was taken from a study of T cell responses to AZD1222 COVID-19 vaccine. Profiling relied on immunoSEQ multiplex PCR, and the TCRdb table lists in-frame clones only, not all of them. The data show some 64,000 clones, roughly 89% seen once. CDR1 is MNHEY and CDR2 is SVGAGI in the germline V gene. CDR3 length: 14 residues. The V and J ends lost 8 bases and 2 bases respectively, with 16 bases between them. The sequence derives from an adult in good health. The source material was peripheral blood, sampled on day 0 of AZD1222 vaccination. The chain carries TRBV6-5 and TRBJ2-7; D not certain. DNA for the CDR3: TGTGCCAGCGGGATCGAGTATGAGCCCTACGAGCAGTACTTC. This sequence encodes CASGIEYEPYEQYF.